This TCR beta chain stems from a study of T cell changes during pregnancy in multiple sclerosis. Clones were read by immunoSEQ multiplex PCR, and TCRdb kept only the in-frame ones, dropping some. The sample contains around 27,000 clones, roughly 91% of which appear only once. CDR3 length equals 13 residues. V gave up 5 bases and J gave up 4 bases, with 14 bases separating them. Germline V gene lookup returns CDR1 GTSNPN and CDR2 SVGIG (reference sequence). This clone was seen a handful of times. This specimen consisted of CD4+ T cells from peripheral blood mononuclear cells, obtained after pregnancy. This chain joins TRBV30 and TRBJ1-1; no clear D gene. This receptor was taken from a female donor with multiple sclerosis, enrolled in a pregnancy study. The CDR3 nucleotides are TGTGCCTGGCGGCGGGTGCGGACCACTGAAGCTTTCTTT. It is translated as CAWRRVRTTEAFF.